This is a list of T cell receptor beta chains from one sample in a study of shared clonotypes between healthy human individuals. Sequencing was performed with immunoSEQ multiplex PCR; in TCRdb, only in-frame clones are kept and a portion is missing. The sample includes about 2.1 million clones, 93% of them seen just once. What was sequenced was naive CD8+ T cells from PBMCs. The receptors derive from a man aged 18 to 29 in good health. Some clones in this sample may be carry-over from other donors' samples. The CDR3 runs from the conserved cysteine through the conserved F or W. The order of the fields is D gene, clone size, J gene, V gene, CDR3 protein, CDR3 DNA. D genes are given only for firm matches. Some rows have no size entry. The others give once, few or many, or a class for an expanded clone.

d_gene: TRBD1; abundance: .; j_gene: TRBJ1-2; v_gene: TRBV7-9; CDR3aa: CASSSGTGRNYGYTF; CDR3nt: TGTGCCAGCAGCTCCGGGACAGGGAGGAACTATGGCTACACCTTC
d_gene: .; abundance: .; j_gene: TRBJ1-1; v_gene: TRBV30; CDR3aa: CAWTKAGDPLSFF; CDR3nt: TGTGCCTGGACCAAAGCGGGAGATCCGCTAAGTTTCTTT
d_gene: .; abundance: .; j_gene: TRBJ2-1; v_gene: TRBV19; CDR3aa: CASSIAPGVYNEQFF; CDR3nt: TGTGCCAGTAGTATAGCCCCAGGGGTCTACAATGAGCAGTTCTTC
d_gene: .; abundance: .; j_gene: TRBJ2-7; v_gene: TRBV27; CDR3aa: CASTSGGSYEQYF; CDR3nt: TGTGCCAGCACGTCAGGGGGGTCCTACGAGCAGTACTTC
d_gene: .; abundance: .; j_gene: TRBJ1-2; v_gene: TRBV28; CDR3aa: CASSPTLGPRANYGYTF; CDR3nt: TGTGCCAGCAGCCCCACACTTGGTCCCAGAGCTAACTATGGCTACACCTTC
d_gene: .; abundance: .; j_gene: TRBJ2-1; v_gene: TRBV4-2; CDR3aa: CASSHLWGLLRSDEQFF; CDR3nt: TGTGCCAGCAGCCACCTGTGGGGGCTCCTCAGGTCCGATGAGCAGTTCTTC
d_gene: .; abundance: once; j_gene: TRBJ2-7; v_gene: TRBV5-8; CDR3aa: CASSPDVYEQYF; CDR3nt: TGTGCCAGCAGCCCAGACGTCTACGAGCAGTACTTC
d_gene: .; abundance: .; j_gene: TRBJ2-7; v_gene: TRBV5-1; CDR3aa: CASSLEGYDEQYF; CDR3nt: TGCGCCAGCAGCTTGGAGGGGTACGACGAGCAGTACTTC
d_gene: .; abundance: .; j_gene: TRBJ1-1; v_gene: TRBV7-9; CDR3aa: CASSPDGRNTEAFF; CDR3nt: TGTGCCAGCAGCCCTGACGGGAGGAACACTGAAGCTTTCTTT
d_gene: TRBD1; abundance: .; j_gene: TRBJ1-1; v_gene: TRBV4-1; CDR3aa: CASSLTGDSRAFF; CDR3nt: TGCGCCAGCAGCCTAACAGGGGATTCCCGAGCTTTCTTT
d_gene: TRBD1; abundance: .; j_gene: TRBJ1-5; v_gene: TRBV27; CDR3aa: CASSQGQGSVMPQHF; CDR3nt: TGTGCCAGCAGTCAGGGACAGGGGAGTGTTATGCCCCAGCATTTT
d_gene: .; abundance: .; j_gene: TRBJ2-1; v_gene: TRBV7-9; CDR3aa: CASSGTPSSYNEQFF; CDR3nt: TGTGCCAGCAGCGGGACACCTAGCTCCTACAATGAGCAGTTCTTC
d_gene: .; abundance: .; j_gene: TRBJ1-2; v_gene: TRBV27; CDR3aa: CASGTLLRGYTF; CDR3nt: TGTGCCAGCGGGACGTTACTGAGGGGCTACACCTTC
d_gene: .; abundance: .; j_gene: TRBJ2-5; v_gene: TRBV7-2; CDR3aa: CASSLGPGRQETQYF; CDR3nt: TGTGCCAGCAGCTTAGGACCGGGCAGACAAGAGACCCAGTACTTC
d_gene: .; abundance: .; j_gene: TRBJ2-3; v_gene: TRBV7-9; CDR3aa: CASSFAWDTQYF; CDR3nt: TGTGCCAGCAGCTTCGCTTGGGATACGCAGTATTTT
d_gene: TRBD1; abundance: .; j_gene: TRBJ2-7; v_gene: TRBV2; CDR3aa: CASSPTTGQPYEQYF; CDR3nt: TGTGCCAGCAGTCCAACGACAGGGCAGCCCTACGAGCAGTACTTC
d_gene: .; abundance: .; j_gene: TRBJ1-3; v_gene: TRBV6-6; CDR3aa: CASTPGLRNTIYF; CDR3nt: TGTGCCAGCACCCCGGGACTGCGAAACACCATATATTTT
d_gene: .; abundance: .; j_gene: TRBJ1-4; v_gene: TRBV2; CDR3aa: CASSGARQTSTNEKLFF; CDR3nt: TGTGCCAGCAGTGGAGCGAGACAGACCTCTACTAATGAAAAACTGTTTTTT
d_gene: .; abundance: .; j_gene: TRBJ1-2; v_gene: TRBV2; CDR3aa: CASIVSGDYGYTF; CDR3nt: TGTGCCAGCATCGTGTCAGGGGACTATGGCTACACCTTC
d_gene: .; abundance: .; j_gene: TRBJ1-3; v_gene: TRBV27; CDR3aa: CASSLGGAGGNTIYF; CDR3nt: TGTGCCAGCAGTTTAGGGGGGGCAGGGGGAAACACCATATATTTT
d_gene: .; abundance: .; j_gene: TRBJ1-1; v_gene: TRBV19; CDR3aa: CASSMGQVSEAFF; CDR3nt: TGTGCCAGTAGTATGGGGCAGGTCAGCGAAGCTTTCTTT
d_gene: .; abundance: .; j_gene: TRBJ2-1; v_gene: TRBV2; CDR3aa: CASRGASGAYNEQFF; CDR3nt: TGTGCCAGCAGGGGGGCTAGCGGAGCTTACAATGAGCAGTTCTTC
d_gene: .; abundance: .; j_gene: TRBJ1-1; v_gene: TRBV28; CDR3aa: CASSTPRFLNTEAFF; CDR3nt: TGTGCCAGCAGTACGCCCAGGTTTCTGAACACTGAAGCTTTCTTT
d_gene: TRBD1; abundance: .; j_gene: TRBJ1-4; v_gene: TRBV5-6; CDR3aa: CASSLGQGNEKLFF; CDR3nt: TGTGCCAGCAGCTTGGGACAGGGTAATGAAAAACTGTTTTTT
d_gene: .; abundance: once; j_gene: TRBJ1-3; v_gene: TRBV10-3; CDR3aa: CATWRGNTIYF; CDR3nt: TGTGCCACCTGGCGGGGAAACACCATATATTTT
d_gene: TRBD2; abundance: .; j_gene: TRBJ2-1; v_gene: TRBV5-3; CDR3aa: CANPQRESPHEQFF; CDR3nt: TGTGCCAACCCACAGCGGGAATCCCCCCATGAGCAGTTCTTC
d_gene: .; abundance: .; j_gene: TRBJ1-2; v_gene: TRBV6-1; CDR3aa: CASSDFSARGYTF; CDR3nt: TGTGCCAGCAGTGATTTTTCTGCTCGAGGCTACACCTTC
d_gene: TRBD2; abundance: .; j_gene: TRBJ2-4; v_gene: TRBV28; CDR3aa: CASSLGTSGMENIQYF; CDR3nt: TGTGCCAGCAGCCTTGGGACTAGCGGGATGGAGAACATTCAGTACTTC
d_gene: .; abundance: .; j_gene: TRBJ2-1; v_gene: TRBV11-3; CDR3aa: CASSPHWGVDEQFF; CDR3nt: TGTGCCAGCAGCCCACACTGGGGGGTGGATGAGCAGTTCTTC
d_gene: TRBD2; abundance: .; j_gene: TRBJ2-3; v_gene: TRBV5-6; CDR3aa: CASSSAGGTPAQYF; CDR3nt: TGTGCCAGCAGCTCGGCCGGGGGGACCCCCGCGCAGTATTTT
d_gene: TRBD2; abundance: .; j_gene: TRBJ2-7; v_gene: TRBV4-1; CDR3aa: CASSQDRFGGSYEQYF; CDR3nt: TGCGCCAGCAGCCAAGATAGGTTCGGCGGGAGCTACGAGCAGTACTTC
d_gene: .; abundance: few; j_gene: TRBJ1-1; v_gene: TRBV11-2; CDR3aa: CASSLATNTEAFF; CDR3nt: TGTGCCAGCAGCTTAGCAACAAACACTGAAGCTTTCTTT
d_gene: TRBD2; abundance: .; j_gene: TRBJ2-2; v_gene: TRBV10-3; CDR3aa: CAISETTVEASGSPEAGELFF; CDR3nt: TGTGCCATCAGTGAGACAACTGTAGAGGCTAGCGGAAGCCCAGAGGCCGGGGAGCTGTTTTTT
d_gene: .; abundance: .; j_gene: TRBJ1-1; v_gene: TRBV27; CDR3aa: CASSFSYRMNTEAFF; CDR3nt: TGTGCCAGCAGTTTCTCGTACCGAATGAACACTGAAGCTTTCTTT
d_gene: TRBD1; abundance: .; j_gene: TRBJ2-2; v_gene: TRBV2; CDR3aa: CATQQGAYTGELFF; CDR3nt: TGTGCCACTCAACAGGGGGCGTACACCGGGGAGCTGTTTTTT
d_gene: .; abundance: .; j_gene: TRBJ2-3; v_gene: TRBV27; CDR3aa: CASSLGRGTDTQYF; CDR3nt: TGTGCCAGCAGTTTAGGTAGGGGCACAGATACGCAGTATTTT
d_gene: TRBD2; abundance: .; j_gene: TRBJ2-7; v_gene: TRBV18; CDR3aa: CASSPVLAGTRYEQYF; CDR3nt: TGTGCCAGCTCACCCGTACTAGCGGGGACGCGCTACGAGCAGTACTTC
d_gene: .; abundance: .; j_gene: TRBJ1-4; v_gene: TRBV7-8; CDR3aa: CASSLGTEATNEKLFF; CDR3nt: TGTGCCAGCAGCCTAGGGACGGAAGCAACTAATGAAAAACTGTTTTTT
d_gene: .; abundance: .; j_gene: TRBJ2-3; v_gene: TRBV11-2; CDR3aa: CASSSVGGADTQYF; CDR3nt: TGTGCCAGCAGCTCCGTGGGGGGCGCAGATACGCAGTATTTT
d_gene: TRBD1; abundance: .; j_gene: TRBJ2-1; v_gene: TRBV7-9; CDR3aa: CASSPGTVRYNEQFF; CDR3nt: TGTGCCAGCAGCCCCGGGACAGTTCGTTACAATGAGCAGTTCTTC
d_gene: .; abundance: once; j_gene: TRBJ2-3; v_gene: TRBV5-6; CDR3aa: CASIQQDPSTDTQYF; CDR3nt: TGTGCCAGCATCCAACAGGACCCTAGCACAGATACGCAGTATTTT
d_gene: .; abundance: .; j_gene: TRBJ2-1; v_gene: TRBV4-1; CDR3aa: CASSQDLTQFF; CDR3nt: TGCGCCAGCAGCCAAGATTTGACACAGTTCTTC
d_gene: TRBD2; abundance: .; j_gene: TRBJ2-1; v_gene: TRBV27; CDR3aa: CASSLGSGSYEQFF; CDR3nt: TGTGCCAGCAGTTTAGGCAGCGGGAGCTATGAGCAGTTCTTC
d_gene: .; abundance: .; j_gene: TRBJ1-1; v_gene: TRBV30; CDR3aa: CAWSVHEDTEAFF; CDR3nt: TGTGCCTGGAGTGTACATGAGGACACTGAAGCTTTCTTT
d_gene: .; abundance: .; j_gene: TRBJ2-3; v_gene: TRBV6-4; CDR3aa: CASSLDGDRTFWAQYF; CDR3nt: TGTGCCAGCAGCCTCGACGGTGATCGCACATTCTGGGCGCAGTATTTT
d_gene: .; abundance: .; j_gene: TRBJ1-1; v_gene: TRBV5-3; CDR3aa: CARSPGRFTEAFF; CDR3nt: TGTGCCAGAAGCCCCGGTAGGTTCACCGAAGCTTTCTTT
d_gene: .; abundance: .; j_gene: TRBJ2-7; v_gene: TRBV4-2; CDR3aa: CASSQGGPGGIYEQYF; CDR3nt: TGTGCCAGCAGCCAAGGGGGGCCAGGGGGGATCTACGAGCAGTACTTC
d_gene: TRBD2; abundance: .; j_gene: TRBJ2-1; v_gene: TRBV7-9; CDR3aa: CASSPDGGRAGNEQFF; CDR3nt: TGTGCCAGCAGCCCAGATGGGGGGAGGGCCGGTAATGAGCAGTTCTTC
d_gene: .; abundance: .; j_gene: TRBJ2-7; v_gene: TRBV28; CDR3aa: CASSLWGQTYEQYF; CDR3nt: TGTGCCAGCAGTTTATGGGGGCAGACCTACGAGCAGTACTTC
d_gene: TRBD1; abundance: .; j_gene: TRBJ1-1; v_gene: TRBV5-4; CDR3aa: CASESKTGGNTEAFF; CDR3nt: TGTGCCAGCGAGTCCAAGACAGGGGGGAACACTGAAGCTTTCTTT
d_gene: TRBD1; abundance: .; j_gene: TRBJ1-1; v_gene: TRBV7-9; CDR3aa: CASLDTGAPLYGTEAFF; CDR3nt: TGTGCCAGCTTAGACACAGGGGCCCCCCTATACGGCACTGAAGCTTTCTTT
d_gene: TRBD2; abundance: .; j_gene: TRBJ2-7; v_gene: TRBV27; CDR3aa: CASSLAGGPYEQYF; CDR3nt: TGTGCCAGCAGTCTAGCGGGAGGACCCTACGAGCAGTACTTC
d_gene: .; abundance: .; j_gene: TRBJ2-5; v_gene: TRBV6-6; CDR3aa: CASSYYLQGGEETQYF; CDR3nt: TGTGCCAGCAGTTACTATTTACAGGGAGGGGAGGAGACCCAGTACTTC
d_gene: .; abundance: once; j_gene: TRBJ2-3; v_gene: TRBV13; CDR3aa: CASSLALATSTDTQYF; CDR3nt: TGTGCCAGCAGCTTAGCCCTAGCGACTAGCACAGATACGCAGTATTTT
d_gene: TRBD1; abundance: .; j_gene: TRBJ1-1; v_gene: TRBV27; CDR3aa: CASSEMTGAPEAFF; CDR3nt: TGTGCCAGCAGCGAGATGACAGGGGCCCCTGAAGCTTTCTTT
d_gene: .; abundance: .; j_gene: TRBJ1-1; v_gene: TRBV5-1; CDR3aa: CASSPQRVTEDSEAFF; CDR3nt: TGCGCCAGCAGCCCCCAACGGGTTACCGAAGATTCTGAAGCTTTCTTT
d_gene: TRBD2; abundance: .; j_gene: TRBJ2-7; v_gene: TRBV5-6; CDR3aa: CASRHAGTSVHEQYF; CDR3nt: TGTGCCAGCAGACACGCCGGGACTAGCGTCCACGAGCAGTACTTC